Listed below are T cell receptor beta chains from one sample, sequenced in a study of preoperative IRX-2 immunotherapy in early breast cancer. TCRdb's table, derived via immunoSEQ multiplex PCR, lists solely in-frame clones and lacks some. The table has under 45,000 clones, about 95% seen once. Source: tumor tissue, taken after IRX-2 immunotherapy. These TCRs come from a human donor with breast cancer. Each CDR3 is given with its conserved first and last residue. The D gene is left open where the match is weak. A row's size may be missing; if present it is once, few, many or a size class.

once	TRBV28	TRBJ2-7	-	CASTPGYSSYEQYF	TGTGCCAGCACCCCAGGGTACAGCTCCTACGAGCAGTACTTC
-	TRBV18	TRBJ2-2	-	CASSPEREIRELFF	TGTGCCAGCTCACCAGAGAGGGAGATCAGGGAGCTGTTTTTT
-	TRBV7-2	TRBJ1-3	-	CASSFGGDSGNTIYF	TGTGCCAGCAGCTTCGGCGGTGACTCTGGAAACACCATATATTTT
-	TRBV7-7	TRBJ2-5	-	CASSPISGQETQYF	TGTGCCAGCAGCCCTATCAGCGGCCAAGAGACCCAGTACTTC
-	TRBV30	TRBJ2-7	-	CAWRPRTNSYEQYF	TGTGCCTGGAGGCCCCGGACTAACTCCTACGAGCAGTACTTC
-	TRBV5-1	TRBJ2-7	TRBD2	CASSSGLAETYEQYF	TGCGCCAGCAGCTCGGGACTAGCGGAGACCTACGAGCAGTACTTC
-	TRBV9	TRBJ1-1	-	CASSLGGANTEAFF	TGTGCCAGCAGCTTAGGGGGGGCGAACACTGAAGCTTTCTTT
-	TRBV6-5	TRBJ1-2	-	CATQGPSGYTF	TGTGCCACCCAGGGTCCCTCTGGCTACACCTTC
-	TRBV27	TRBJ2-3	-	CASSLRRGVGDTQYF	TGTGCCAGCAGTTTAAGGAGGGGGGTGGGGGATACGCAGTATTTT
-	TRBV7-2	TRBJ2-7	TRBD1	CASSTETGPGYEQYF	TGTGCCAGCAGCACGGAGACAGGGCCAGGCTACGAGCAGTACTTC
-	TRBV7-2	TRBJ2-2	TRBD1	CASSDRGYNTGELFF	TGTGCCAGCAGCGACAGGGGCTACAACACCGGGGAGCTGTTTTTT
-	TRBV15	TRBJ1-2	-	CATSVGGEYYGYTF	TGTGCCACCAGCGTGGGGGGGGAGTACTATGGCTACACCTTC
-	TRBV19	TRBJ2-5	TRBD1	CASSIRRTGGQETQYF	TGTGCCAGTAGTATACGGAGGACAGGGGGCCAAGAGACCCAGTACTTC
-	TRBV7-2	TRBJ1-5	-	CASSLVGGSNQPQHF	TGTGCCAGCAGCTTAGTGGGGGGGAGCAATCAGCCCCAGCATTTT
-	TRBV7-2	TRBJ2-5	-	CASSLGYQWETQYF	TGTGCCAGCAGCTTAGGATATCAGTGGGAGACCCAGTACTTC
-	TRBV7-8	TRBJ2-1	TRBD2	CASSLGGGITYNEQFF	TGTGCCAGCAGCTTAGGGGGGGGGATTACCTACAATGAGCAGTTCTTC
-	TRBV11-3	TRBJ2-7	-	CASSLDHASYEQYF	TGTGCCAGCAGCTTAGATCATGCATCTTACGAGCAGTACTTC
-	TRBV18	TRBJ2-7	TRBD2	CASSPSGSPLEQYF	TGTGCCAGCTCACCGAGCGGGAGCCCCCTCGAGCAGTACTTC
-	TRBV4-2	TRBJ2-7	TRBD2	CASSQRAGERGTSYEQYF	TGTGCCAGCAGCCAAAGGGCGGGTGAGCGGGGGACTTCCTACGAGCAGTACTTC
few	TRBV11-2	TRBJ2-5	-	CASSPETGLPQETQYF	TGTGCCAGCAGCCCAGAAACAGGTCTACCTCAAGAGACCCAGTACTTC
-	TRBV6-4	TRBJ1-6	-	CASSEGMGHRTPLHF	TGTGCCAGCAGTGAAGGCATGGGGCATAGGACACCCCTCCACTTT
-	TRBV4-3	TRBJ2-5	-	CASSQEWTAMAQYF	TGCGCCAGCAGCCAAGAGTGGACGGCCATGGCCCAGTACTTC
once	TRBV4-3	TRBJ2-3	-	CASSYSVPAGVTDTQYF	TGCGCCAGCAGCTACAGCGTTCCTGCAGGGGTTACAGATACGCAGTATTTT
few	TRBV19	TRBJ1-5	-	CASSPVNQPQHF	TGTGCCAGTAGTCCCGTAAATCAGCCCCAGCATTTT
-	TRBV7-9	TRBJ1-1	-	CASSRPTGMNTEAFF	TGTGCCAGCAGCCGACCTACAGGGATGAACACTGAAGCTTTCTTT
once	TRBV19	TRBJ2-7	-	CASSPGLTYEQYF	TGTGCCAGTAGTCCAGGGCTAACCTACGAGCAGTACTTC
-	TRBV7-9	TRBJ2-1	-	CASSLNRLAEQFF	TGTGCCAGCAGCTTAAATAGGCTGGCTGAGCAGTTCTTC
once	TRBV11-2	TRBJ2-5	-	CASSLAGAQETQYF	TGTGCCAGCAGCTTAGCTGGGGCCCAAGAGACCCAGTACTTC
-	TRBV19	TRBJ1-6	TRBD1	CASSSRDRNSPLHF	TGTGCCAGTAGTTCCCGGGACAGGAATTCACCCCTCCACTTT
-	TRBV4-3	TRBJ2-5	TRBD2	CASSQDIAGGMGETQYF	TGCGCCAGCAGCCAAGACATAGCGGGGGGAATGGGCGAGACCCAGTACTTC
-	TRBV9	TRBJ2-1	-	CASSPRVIGDLYNEQFF	TGTGCCAGCAGCCCCCGAGTGATTGGTGATCTGTACAATGAGCAGTTCTTC
-	TRBV6-5	TRBJ2-1	-	CASSYGGPLNEQFF	TGTGCCAGCAGTTACGGGGGGCCTCTGAATGAGCAGTTCTTC
-	TRBV7-9	TRBJ2-1	TRBD1	CASRYTGDEQFF	TGTGCCAGCAGGTACACAGGGGATGAGCAGTTCTTC
-	TRBV11-1	TRBJ2-1	-	CASSLDGVYYNEQFF	TGTGCCAGCAGCTTAGATGGGGTCTACTACAATGAGCAGTTCTTC
-	TRBV4-3	TRBJ1-2	-	CASSPLGGSYGYTF	TGCGCCAGCAGCCCTCTCGGAGGATCCTATGGCTACACCTTC
-	TRBV9	TRBJ2-1	TRBD1	CASSERTRQGRNEQFF	TGTGCCAGCAGCGAGCGGACAAGACAGGGACGCAATGAGCAGTTCTTC
-	TRBV6-6	TRBJ2-7	TRBD1	CASRDGQAYEQYF	TGTGCCAGCAGGGACGGACAGGCCTACGAGCAGTACTTC
few	TRBV4-1	TRBJ2-7	-	CASSQDGGTAVYEQYF	TGCGCCAGCAGCCAAGATGGGGGGACAGCGGTCTACGAGCAGTACTTC
-	TRBV27	TRBJ2-7	-	CASSRYRAGSGEQYF	TGTGCCAGCAGCCGATACAGGGCGGGGAGTGGGGAGCAGTACTTC
once	TRBV9	TRBJ1-2	-	CASSVDPVYGYTF	TGTGCCAGCAGCGTAGATCCGGTTTATGGCTACACCTTC
-	TRBV7-9	TRBJ2-1	-	CASNLGFWSRRDGYNEQFF	TGTGCCAGCAATCTCGGTTTTTGGTCACGCCGGGACGGGTACAATGAGCAGTTCTTC
-	TRBV28	TRBJ1-3	-	CASGLVPSGNTIYF	TGTGCCAGCGGATTGGTCCCCTCCGGAAACACCATATATTTT
-	TRBV30	TRBJ2-1	-	CAWSVLAGQFF	TGTGCCTGGAGTGTACTTGCGGGGCAGTTCTTC
-	TRBV7-3	TRBJ2-7	-	CASSSSGDPAYEQYF	TGTGCCAGCAGCTCCTCGGGGGACCCCGCCTACGAGCAGTACTTC
-	TRBV7-6	TRBJ2-7	TRBD1	CASSKTGVSSYEQYF	TGTGCCAGCAGCAAAACAGGGGTGAGCTCCTACGAGCAGTACTTC
-	TRBV9	TRBJ1-2	-	CASSVEWEYGYTF	TGTGCCAGCAGCGTAGAATGGGAGTATGGCTACACCTTC
-	TRBV18	TRBJ1-5	-	CASSPGLGQPQHF	TGTGCCAGCTCACCAGGGCTGGGGCAGCCCCAGCATTTT
-	TRBV6-6	TRBJ1-6	-	CAVGDVNSPLHF	TGTGCAGTGGGAGATGTCAATTCACCCCTCCACTTT
-	TRBV11-1	TRBJ2-1	TRBD2	CASSLALAGIGNNEQFF	TGTGCCAGCAGCTTAGCCCTAGCGGGGATTGGGAACAATGAGCAGTTCTTC
-	TRBV28	TRBJ2-3	-	CASSLASGSSGDTQYF	TGTGCCAGCAGCCTCGCGAGCGGATCCTCAGGGGATACGCAGTATTTT
-	TRBV10-2	TRBJ2-2	TRBD1	CASSTGTGNTGELFF	TGCGCCAGTAGCACCGGGACAGGGAACACCGGGGAGCTGTTTTTT
-	TRBV5-1	TRBJ1-1	-	CASQKGGHMNTEAFF	TGCGCCAGTCAAAAAGGGGGGCACATGAACACTGAAGCTTTCTTT
-	TRBV7-9	TRBJ2-6	-	CASSRYGESGANVLTF	TGTGCCAGCAGCCGCTACGGTGAATCTGGGGCCAACGTCCTGACTTTC
-	TRBV2	TRBJ1-2	TRBD1	CASSSGTGFYGYTF	TGTGCCAGCAGTTCCGGGACAGGATTCTATGGCTACACCTTC
-	TRBV9	TRBJ1-6	-	CASSVSPDSPLHF	TGTGCCAGCAGCGTCTCCCCCGACTCACCCCTCCACTTT
-	TRBV27	TRBJ2-5	-	CASSLSPGVGRGETQYF	TGTGCCAGCAGTTTATCGCCGGGGGTAGGCCGTGGAGAGACCCAGTACTTC
-	TRBV5-1	TRBJ2-1	-	CASSVWEYNEQFF	TGCGCCAGCAGCGTGTGGGAATACAATGAGCAGTTCTTC
-	TRBV29-1	TRBJ2-3	-	CSGGTDTQYF	TGCAGTGGAGGGACAGATACGCAGTATTTT
-	TRBV28	TRBJ2-2	-	CASRGVTGELFF	TGTGCCAGCAGAGGGGTGACCGGGGAGCTGTTTTTT
-	TRBV27	TRBJ2-1	TRBD2	CASSAGLASLSYNEQFF	TGTGCCAGCAGTGCAGGACTAGCGAGCCTCTCCTACAATGAGCAGTTCTTC